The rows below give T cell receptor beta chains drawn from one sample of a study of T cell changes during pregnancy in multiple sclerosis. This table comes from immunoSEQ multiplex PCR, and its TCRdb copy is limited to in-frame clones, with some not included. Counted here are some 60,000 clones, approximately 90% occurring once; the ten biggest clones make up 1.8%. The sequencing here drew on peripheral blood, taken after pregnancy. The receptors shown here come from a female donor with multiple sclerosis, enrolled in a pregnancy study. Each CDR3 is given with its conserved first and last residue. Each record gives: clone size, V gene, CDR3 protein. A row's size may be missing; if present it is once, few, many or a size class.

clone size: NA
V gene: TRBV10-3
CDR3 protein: CAIRKDRYGQPQHF

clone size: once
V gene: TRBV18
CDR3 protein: CASSPPGHPNEKLFF

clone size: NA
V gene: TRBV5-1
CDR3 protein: CASSLAEGSGELFF

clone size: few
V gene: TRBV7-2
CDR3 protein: CASSLKRAGELFF

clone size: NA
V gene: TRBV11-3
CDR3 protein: CASSLQGKADTQYF

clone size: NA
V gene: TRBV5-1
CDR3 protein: CASSRAGATEGTQYF

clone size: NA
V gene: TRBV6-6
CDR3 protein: CASTHPGGLDYGYTF

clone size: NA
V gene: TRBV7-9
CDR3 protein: CASSPTDRAVAEAFF

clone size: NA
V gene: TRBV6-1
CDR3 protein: CASSGLAGGGDTQYF

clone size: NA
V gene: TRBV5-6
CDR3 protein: CASSLQVIGNTIYF

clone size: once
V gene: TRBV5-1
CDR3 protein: CASSPGQYEQYF

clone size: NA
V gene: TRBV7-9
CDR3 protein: CASSLASQDYGYTF

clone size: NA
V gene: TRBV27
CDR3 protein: CASARLRTDTQYF

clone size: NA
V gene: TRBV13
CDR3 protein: CASSFTGLKNYGYTF

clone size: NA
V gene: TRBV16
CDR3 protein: CASSQSRNGYTF

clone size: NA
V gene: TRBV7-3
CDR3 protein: CASSRWGGGYEQYF

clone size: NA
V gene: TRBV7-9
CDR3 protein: CASTMTGNTEAFF

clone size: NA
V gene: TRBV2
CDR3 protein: CASSDSYFLTDTQYF

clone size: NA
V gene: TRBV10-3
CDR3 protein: CAISVTSGNAGELFF

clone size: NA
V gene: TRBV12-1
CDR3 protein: CASSFYFGEESNEKLFF

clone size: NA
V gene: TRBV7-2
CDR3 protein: CASSLAQGAGGYTF

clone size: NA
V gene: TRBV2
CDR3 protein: CASSGQGTYEQYF

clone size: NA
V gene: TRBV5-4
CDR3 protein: CASSEGTATGELFF

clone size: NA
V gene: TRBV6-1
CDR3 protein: CASRRQGFVKNIQYF

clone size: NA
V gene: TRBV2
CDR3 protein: CASSEVGIGQGTNYGYTF

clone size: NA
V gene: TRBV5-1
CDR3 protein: CASSLAVGGHTGELFF

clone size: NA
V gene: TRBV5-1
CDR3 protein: CASSRGADYEQYF

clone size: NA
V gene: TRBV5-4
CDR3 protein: CASSSGQHEKLFF

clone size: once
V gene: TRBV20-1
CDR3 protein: CSASAGNEQYF

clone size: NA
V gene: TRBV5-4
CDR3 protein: CASSTPTSRSGTDTQYF

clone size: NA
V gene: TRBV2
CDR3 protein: CASSSTWLTEAFF

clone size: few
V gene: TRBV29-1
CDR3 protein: CSAFIPGQHVSGYTF

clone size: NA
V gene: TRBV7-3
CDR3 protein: CASSLRGQAPEAFF

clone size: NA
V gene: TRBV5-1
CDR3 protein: CASSLGLVTEQYF

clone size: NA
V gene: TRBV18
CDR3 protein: CASSPGREDGYTF

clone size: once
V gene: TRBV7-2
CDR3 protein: CASSQGHKETQYF

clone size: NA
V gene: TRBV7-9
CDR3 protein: CASSSPKGENTEAFF